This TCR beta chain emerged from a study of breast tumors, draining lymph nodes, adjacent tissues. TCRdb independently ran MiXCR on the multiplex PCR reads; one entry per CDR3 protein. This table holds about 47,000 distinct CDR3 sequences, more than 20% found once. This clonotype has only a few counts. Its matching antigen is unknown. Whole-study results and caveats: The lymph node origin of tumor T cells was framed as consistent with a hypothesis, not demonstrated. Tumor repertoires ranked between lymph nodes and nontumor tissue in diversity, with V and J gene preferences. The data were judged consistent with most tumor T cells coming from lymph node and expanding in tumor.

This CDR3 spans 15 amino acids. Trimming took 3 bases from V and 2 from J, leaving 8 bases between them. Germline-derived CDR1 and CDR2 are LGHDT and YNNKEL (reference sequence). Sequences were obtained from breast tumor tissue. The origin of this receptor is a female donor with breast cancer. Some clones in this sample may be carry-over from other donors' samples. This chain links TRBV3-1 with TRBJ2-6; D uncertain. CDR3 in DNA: TGTGCCAGCAGCCAGACGATTACTGGGGCCAACGTCCTGACTTTC. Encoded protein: CASSQTITGANVLTF. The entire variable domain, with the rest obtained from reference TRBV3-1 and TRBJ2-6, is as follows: DTAVSQTPKYLVTQMGNDKSIKCEQNLGHDTMYWYKQDSKKFLKIMFSYNNKELIINETVPNRFSPKSPDKAHLNLHINSLELGDSAVYFCASSQTITGANVLTFGAGSRLTVL.